Each of the 19 T cell receptor beta chains below was sequenced from the same sample in a study of T cells in Graves' hyperthyroidism and ophthalmopathy (dated by TCRdb to between 2017 and 2020). The library was made by multiplex PCR. Reads for this sample came from an Illumina HiSeq 2000. The TCR beta CDR3 regions were amplified from the RNA transcripts. The TCR CDR3 was subjected to a first round of RT-PCR using the HTBI primer set and the Qiagen OneStep RT-PCR kit. TCRdb ran its own pipeline on the public reads, namely fastp trimming at Q25 and MiXCR clone calling, and kept in-frame beta chains. Rows matching on CDR3 protein sequence are summarized as one entry with the most common DNA and genes. The sample profile shows around 450,000 distinct CDR3 sequences; about an eighth of them were found once. The ten largest account for approximately 5.8% of the sample. The sample was blood. These receptors were collected from a woman under 30 with Graves' hyperthyroidism.

This clonotype was recorded a few times. The chain recombines TRBV4-1 with TRBJ2-1, with D tentatively TRBD2 (5 bases). V was trimmed by 3 bases and J by 9 bases, leaving 12 bases between them. CDR3 length: 13 amino acids. Per the germline V gene, CDR1 is MGHRA and CDR2 is YSYEKL. The CDR3 protein is CASSQERVPEQFF. The CDR3, as DNA: TGCGCCAGCAGCCAGGAGAGGGTGCCTGAGCAGTTCTTC.

This clonotype was observed at least ten times. V gene TRBV5-5 combines with J gene TRBJ1-1, with a weak D call TRBD1 (6 bases). Germline V gene lookup returns CDR1 SGHKS and CDR2 YYEKEE (reference sequence). Trimming took 7 bases from V and 6 from J, leaving 16 bases between them. The length of the CDR3 is 13 residues. The CDR3, as DNA: TGTGCCAGCGGGGGTGACAGGAGGTCTGAAGCTTTCTTT. Protein sequence: CASGGDRRSEAFF.

This clonotype was seen at least ten times. The chain carries TRBV15 and TRBJ2-7, with D unclear. The CDR3 runs to 13 residues. Trimming took off 0 bases at V and 4 bases at J, with 7 bases between the two ends. CDR1 is LNHNV, CDR2 YYDKDF, per germline (reference sequence). Here the CDR3 DNA reads TGTGCCACCAGCAGAGAGGGGAATTACGAGCAGTACTTC. This translates into CATSREGNYEQYF.

This clonotype has a handful of counts. The J gene is TRBJ1-3, the V gene TRBV18, with D uncertain. Germline V gene sequence: CDR1 KGHSH, CDR2 LQKENI. This CDR3 has 14 residues. The germline V and J ends were trimmed by 2 bases and 4 bases, with 9 bases remaining between them. CDR3 protein: CASSPDPQGNTIYF. In DNA form, the CDR3 reads TGTGCCAGCTCACCAGACCCCCAGGGAAACACCATATATTTT. The complete variable domain, with remaining parts taken from reference TRBV18 and TRBJ1-3, reads NAGVMQNPRHLVRRRGQEARLRCSPMKGHSHVYWYRQLPEEGLKFMVYLQKENIIDESGMPKERFSAEFPKEGPSILRIQQVVRGDSAAYFCASSPDPQGNTIYFGEGSWLTVV.

A few counts support this clonotype. Since the CDR3 does not end with the conserved phenylalanine or tryptophan, this likely comes from a read error. The V gene is TRBV6-2 or TRBV6-3, the J gene TRBJ1-1; D uncertain. The ends were cut back, 8 bases at V and 5 bases at J, with 12 bases in the middle. Germline lookup yields CDR1 MNHEY and CDR2 SVGEGT. There are 12 residues in the CDR3. The CDR3 reads CASRQGRTEAFL. In DNA form, the CDR3 reads TGTGCCAGCCGCCAAGGAAGGACTGAAGCTTTCCTT.

This clonotype was seen at least ten times. The V call is TRBV6-1, the J call TRBJ1-2, with TRBD1 matching 7 bases. The germline gives CDR1 MNHNS, CDR2 SASEGT. After removal of 5 bases from V and 4 bases from J, the junction contained 4 bases not matched to a gene. The CDR3 loop spans 13 amino acids. The CDR3 loop reads CASSPGQTYGYTF. CDR3 bases: TGTGCCAGCAGTCCGGGACAGACCTATGGCTACACCTTC.

Ten or more counts support this clonotype. V usage is TRBV2 and J usage is TRBJ1-5; 7 bases align to TRBD1. V trimming: 8 bases; J trimming: 4 bases; junction bases outside the gene matches: 8. Germline-derived CDR1 and CDR2 are SNHLY and FYNNEI. This CDR3 region has 14 residues. CDR3 sequence: CASGGQAPNQPQHF. The DNA for the CDR3 is TGTGCCAGCGGAGGACAGGCACCTAATCAGCCCCAGCATTTT.

The J gene is TRBJ2-1, the V gene TRBV7-3, with TRBD2 identical over 9 bases. The ends lost 1 base at V and 9 bases at J; junction bases unmatched: 7. The CDR3 totals 15 residues. The germline CDR1 and CDR2 sequences are SGHTA and FQGTGA. CDR3 DNA: TGTGCCAGCAGCTTAAGCGGGGGGGGTAGGGGTGAGCAGTTCTTC. It specifies CASSLSGGGRGEQFF.

This clonotype was picked up many times. The chain joins TRBV30 to TRBJ1-1, with D possibly matching TRBD1 (5 bases). The CDR3 has 11 residues. Germline V gene data show CDR1 as GTSNPN and CDR2 as SVGIG (reference sequence). V was shortened by 0 bases and J by 11 bases, with 10 bases between the two germline ends. CDR3: CAWSVFGAAFF. The CDR3 DNA sequence: TGTGCCTGGAGTGTTTTTGGGGCGGCTTTCTTT.

This clonotype was seen more than once but under ten times. The V and J genes are TRBV5-6 and TRBJ2-7; D possibly corresponds to TRBD2 (7 bases). V gave up 5 bases and J gave up 0 bases, with 12 bases separating them. The CDR3 has 14 amino acids. The V gene's germline CDR1 is SGHDT and CDR2 YYEEEE. This chain's CDR3 is CASRGRDNSYEQYF. For the CDR3, the DNA is TGTGCCAGCAGAGGGAGGGACAACTCCTACGAGCAGTACTTC.

This clonotype was counted many times. This CDR3 is CASSLVPGTGELFF. In nucleotides, the CDR3 is TGTGCCAGCAGCTTAGTGCCAGGCACCGGGGAGCTGTTTTTT. The rearrangement uses TRBV11-2 and TRBJ2-2; D unclear. The V end lost 1 base, the J end lost 4 bases, and 7 bases lay between the germline ends. Germline assignment: CDR1 SGHAT and CDR2 FQNNGV. This CDR3 has 14 residues.

This clonotype was picked up one time. This may be a read error: a much more frequent sequence differs by one nucleotide. The V call is TRBV12-3 or TRBV12-4, the J call TRBJ2-7; TRBD1 is a possible D gene (6 bases). V was trimmed by 4 bases and J by 0 bases, leaving 7 bases between them. The CDR3 is 13 amino acids. The CDR3 reads CASSYRDSYEQYF. The CDR3, as DNA: TGTGCCAGCAGTTACAGGGACTCCTACGAGCAGTACTTC.

This clonotype was observed a few times. This chain uses TRBV12-3 or TRBV12-4 with TRBJ2-6, with a possible D match to TRBD1 (5 bases). The CDR3 covers 18 residues. Trimming took 2 bases from V and 2 from J, leaving 16 bases between them. For the CDR3, the DNA is TGTGCCAGCAGTTTATCCGGTGGCAGGGTCCCTGGGGCCAACGTCCTGACTTTC. Translating gives CASSLSGGRVPGANVLTF.

This clonotype was counted only a few times. The rearrangement links TRBV6-5 to TRBJ1-5; TRBD1 is a possible D gene (6 bases). Germline lookup yields CDR1 MNHEY and CDR2 SVGAGI. This CDR3 has 16 amino acids. Trimming stripped 11 bases from V and 0 bases from J, with 20 bases between. CDR3 loop: CAGITAGVYSNQPQHF. As DNA, the CDR3 is TGTGCCGGCATTACGGCAGGGGTATATAGCAATCAGCCCCAGCATTTT.

This clonotype was counted a few times. The V and J genes are TRBV13 and TRBJ2-7; 10 nucleotides agree with TRBD2. The CDR3 contains 16 residues. The V gene's germline CDR1 is PRHDT and CDR2 FYEKMQ (reference sequence). Losses at the gene ends were 5 bases for V and 0 bases for J; bases not matched to a gene: 7. DNA of the CDR3: TGTGCCAGCAGCGCCGCACTAGCGGGACCCTCCTACGAGCAGTACTTC. It codes for CASSAALAGPSYEQYF.

This clonotype was recorded many times. The rearrangement links TRBV4-1 to TRBJ2-7, with 8 bases that match TRBD2. The CDR3 is made up of 15 amino acids. With 0 bases clipped from V and 3 bases from J, the junction kept 4 bases outside the gene matches. Germline V CDR1 and CDR2: MGHRA, YSYEKL. CDR3 in amino acids: CASSQDWGTSYEQYF. The CDR3 bases are TGCGCCAGCAGCCAAGATTGGGGGACTAGCTACGAGCAGTACTTC.

A single count supports this clonotype. The chain is built from TRBV27 and TRBJ2-2, with TRBD2 matching over 10 bases. J was trimmed by 3 bases and V by 5 bases; bases with no gene match: 3. This CDR3 has 15 amino acids. Germline CDR1 and CDR2: MNHEY and SMNVEV (reference sequence). CDR3 DNA sequence: TGTGCCAGCAGTACGACTAGCGGGTACACCGGGGAGCTGTTTTTT. It is translated as CASSTTSGYTGELFF.

The sample holds many counts of this clonotype. CDR3 sequence: CASSPNPHDRAGEKLFF. The CDR3 DNA sequence: TGTGCCAGCAGTCCGAACCCCCACGACAGGGCTGGTGAAAAACTGTTTTTT. The chain employs TRBV12-3 or TRBV12-4 and TRBJ1-4; 7 bases align to TRBD1. CDR3 size: 17 residues. Losses at the gene ends were 5 bases for V and 7 bases for J; bases not matched to a gene: 16.

This clonotype was detected a few times. The CDR3 protein is CASSLLEHYGYTF. CDR3 DNA sequence: TGTGCCAGCAGTTTATTAGAGCACTATGGCTACACCTTC. This chain links TRBV12-3 or TRBV12-4 with TRBJ1-2; D unclear. Trimming shortened V by 2 bases and J by 3 bases, and 7 bases separated the two germline ends. The CDR3 sequence is 13 residues long.